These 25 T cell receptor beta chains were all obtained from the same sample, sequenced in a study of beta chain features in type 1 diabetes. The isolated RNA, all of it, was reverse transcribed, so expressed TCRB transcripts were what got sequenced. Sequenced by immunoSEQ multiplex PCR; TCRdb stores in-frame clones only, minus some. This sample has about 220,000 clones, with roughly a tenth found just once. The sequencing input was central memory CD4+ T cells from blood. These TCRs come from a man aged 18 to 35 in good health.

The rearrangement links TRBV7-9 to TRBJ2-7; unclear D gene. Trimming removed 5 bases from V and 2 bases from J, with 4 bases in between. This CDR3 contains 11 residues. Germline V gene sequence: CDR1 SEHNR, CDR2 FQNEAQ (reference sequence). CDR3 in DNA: TGTGCCAGCAGCGACACCTACGAGCAGTACTTC. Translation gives CASSDTYEQYF.

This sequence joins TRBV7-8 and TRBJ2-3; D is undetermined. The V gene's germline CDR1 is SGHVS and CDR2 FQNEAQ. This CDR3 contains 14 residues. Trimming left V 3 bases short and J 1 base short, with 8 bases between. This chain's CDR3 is CASSFYIRTDTQYF. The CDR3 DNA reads TGTGCCAGCAGCTTTTACATTCGCACAGATACGCAGTATTTT. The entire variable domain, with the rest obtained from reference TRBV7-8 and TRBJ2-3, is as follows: GAGVSQSPRYKVAKRGQDVALRCDPISGHVSLFWYQQALGQGPEFLTYFQNEAQLDKSGLPSDRFFAERPEGSVSTLKIQRTQQEDSAVYLCASSFYIRTDTQYFGPGTRLTVL.

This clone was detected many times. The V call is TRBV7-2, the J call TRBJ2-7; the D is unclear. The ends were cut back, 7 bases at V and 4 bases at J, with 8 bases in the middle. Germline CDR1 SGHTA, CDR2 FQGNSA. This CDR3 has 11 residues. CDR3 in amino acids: CASTRTYEQYF. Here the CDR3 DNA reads TGTGCCAGCACTCGAACTTACGAGCAGTACTTC.

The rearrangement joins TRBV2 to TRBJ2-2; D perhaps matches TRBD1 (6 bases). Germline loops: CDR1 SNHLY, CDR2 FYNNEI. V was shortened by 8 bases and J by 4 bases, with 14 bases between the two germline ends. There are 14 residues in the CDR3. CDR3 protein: CASSQGRGTGELFF. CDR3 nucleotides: TGTGCCAGCTCACAGGGACGGGGCACCGGGGAGCTGTTTTTT.

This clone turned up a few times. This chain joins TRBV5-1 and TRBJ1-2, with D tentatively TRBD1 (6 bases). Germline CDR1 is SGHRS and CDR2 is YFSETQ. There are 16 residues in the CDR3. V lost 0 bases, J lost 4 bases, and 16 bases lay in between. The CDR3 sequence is CASSLDPGAGGYGYTF. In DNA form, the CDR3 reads TGCGCCAGCAGCTTGGATCCGGGGGCCGGCGGCTATGGCTACACCTTC. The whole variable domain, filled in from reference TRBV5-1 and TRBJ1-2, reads KAGVTQTPRYLIKTRGQQVTLSCSPISGHRSVSWYQQTPGQGLQFLFEYFSETQRNKGNFPGRFSGRQFSNSRSEMNVSTLELGDSALYLCASSLDPGAGGYGYTFGSGTRLTVV.

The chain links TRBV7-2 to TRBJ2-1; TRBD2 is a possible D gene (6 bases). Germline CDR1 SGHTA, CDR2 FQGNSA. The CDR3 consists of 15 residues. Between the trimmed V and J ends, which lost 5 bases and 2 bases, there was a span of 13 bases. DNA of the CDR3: TGTGCCAGCAGCCGCGGGCTAGCGACCTACAATGAGCAGTTCTTC. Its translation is CASSRGLATYNEQFF.

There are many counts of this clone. CDR3 amino acids: CASSQALNYGYTF. CDR3 DNA sequence: TGTGCCAGCAGCCAGGCACTGAACTATGGCTACACCTTC. The chain is built from TRBV14 and TRBJ1-2; D not resolved. CDR3 length: 13 residues. V was cut by 3 bases and J by 2 bases, with 7 bases left in between. CDR1 and CDR2 (germline): SGHDN, FVKESK. The complete variable domain, with remaining parts taken from reference TRBV14 and TRBJ1-2, reads EAGVTQFPSHSVIEKGQTVTLRCDPISGHDNLYWYRRVMGKEIKFLLHFVKESKQDESGMPNNRFLAERTGGTYSTLKVQPAELEDSGVYFCASSQALNYGYTFGSGTRLTVV.

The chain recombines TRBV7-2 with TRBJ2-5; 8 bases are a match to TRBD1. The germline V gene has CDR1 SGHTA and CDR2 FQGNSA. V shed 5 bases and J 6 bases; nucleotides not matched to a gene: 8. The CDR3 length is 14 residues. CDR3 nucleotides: TGTGCCAGCAGCGATTGGACAGGGACGCAGACCCAGTACTTC. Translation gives CASSDWTGTQTQYF.

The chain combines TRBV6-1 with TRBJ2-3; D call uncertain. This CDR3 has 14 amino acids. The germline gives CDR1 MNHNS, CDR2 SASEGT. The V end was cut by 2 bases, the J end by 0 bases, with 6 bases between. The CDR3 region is CASSERPSTDTQYF. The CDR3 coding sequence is TGTGCCAGCAGTGAAAGACCGAGCACAGATACGCAGTATTTT.

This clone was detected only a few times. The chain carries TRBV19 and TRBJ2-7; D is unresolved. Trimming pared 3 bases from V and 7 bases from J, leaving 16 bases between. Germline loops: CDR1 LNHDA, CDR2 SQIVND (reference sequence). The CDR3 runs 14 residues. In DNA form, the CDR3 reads TGTGCCAGTAGTATCACCGCTGTCCCTACGGAGCAGTACTTC. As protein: CASSITAVPTEQYF.

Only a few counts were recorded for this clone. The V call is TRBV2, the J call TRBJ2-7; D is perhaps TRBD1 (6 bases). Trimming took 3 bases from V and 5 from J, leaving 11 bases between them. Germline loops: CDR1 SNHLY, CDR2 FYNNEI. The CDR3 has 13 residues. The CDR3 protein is CASSDNRVHEQYF. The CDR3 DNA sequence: TGTGCCAGCAGTGATAACAGGGTCCACGAGCAGTACTTC.

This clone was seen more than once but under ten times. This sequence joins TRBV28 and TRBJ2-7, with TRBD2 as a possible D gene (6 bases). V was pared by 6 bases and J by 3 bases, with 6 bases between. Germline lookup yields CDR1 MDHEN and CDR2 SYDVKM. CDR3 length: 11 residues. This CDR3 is CASRAGYEQYF. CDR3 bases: TGTGCCAGCAGAGCGGGCTACGAGCAGTACTTC.

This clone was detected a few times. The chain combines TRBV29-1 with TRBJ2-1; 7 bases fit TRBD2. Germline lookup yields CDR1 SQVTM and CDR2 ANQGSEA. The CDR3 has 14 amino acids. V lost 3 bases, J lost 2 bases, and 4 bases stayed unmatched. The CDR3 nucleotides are TGCAGCGTTGAGCTAGCGGTTGCCTACAATGAGCAGTTCTTC. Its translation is CSVELAVAYNEQFF.

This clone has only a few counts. CDR3 DNA sequence: TGCGCCAGCAGCCAAGAACCGCCTAGGGAGGGATACTACAATGAGCAGTTCTTC. The encoded protein is CASSQEPPREGYYNEQFF. The chain couples TRBV4-3 to TRBJ2-1; 7 nucleotides match TRBD2. The CDR3 consists of 18 residues. Germline CDR1 reads LGHNA; CDR2 reads YSLEER. V was clipped by 0 bases and J by 3 bases; unmatched bases: 11.

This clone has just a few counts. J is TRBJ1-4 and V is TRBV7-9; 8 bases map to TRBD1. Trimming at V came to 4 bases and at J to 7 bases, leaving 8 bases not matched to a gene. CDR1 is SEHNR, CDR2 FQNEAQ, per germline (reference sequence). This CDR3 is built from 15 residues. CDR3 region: CASSSSSGTGEKLFF. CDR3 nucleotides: TGTGCCAGCAGCTCCTCATCCGGGACAGGTGAAAAACTGTTTTTT.

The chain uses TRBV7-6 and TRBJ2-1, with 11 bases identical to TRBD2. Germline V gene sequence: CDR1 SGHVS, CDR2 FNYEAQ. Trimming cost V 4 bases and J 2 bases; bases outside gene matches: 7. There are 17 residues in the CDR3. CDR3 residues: CASSWGGGLAAYNEQFF. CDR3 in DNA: TGTGCCAGCAGCTGGGGAGGGGGACTAGCGGCCTACAATGAGCAGTTCTTC. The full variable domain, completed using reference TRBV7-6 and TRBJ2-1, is GAGVSQSPRYKVTKRGQDVALRCDPISGHVSLYWYRQALGQGPEFLTYFNYEAQQDKSGLPNDRFSAERPEGSISTLTIQRTEQRDSAMYRCASSWGGGLAAYNEQFFGPGTRLTVL.

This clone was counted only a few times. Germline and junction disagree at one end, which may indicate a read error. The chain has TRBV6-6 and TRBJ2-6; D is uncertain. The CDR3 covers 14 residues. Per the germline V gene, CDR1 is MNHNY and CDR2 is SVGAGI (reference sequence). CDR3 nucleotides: TGTGCCATCAGTGGATTCTCTGGGGCCAACGTCCTGACTTTC. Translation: CAISGFSGANVLTF.

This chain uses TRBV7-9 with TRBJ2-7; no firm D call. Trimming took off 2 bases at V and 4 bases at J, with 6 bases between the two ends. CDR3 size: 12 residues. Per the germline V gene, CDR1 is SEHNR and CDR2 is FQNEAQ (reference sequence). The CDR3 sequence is CASSLIGYEQYF. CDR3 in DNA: TGTGCCAGCAGCTTAATCGGGTACGAGCAGTACTTC.

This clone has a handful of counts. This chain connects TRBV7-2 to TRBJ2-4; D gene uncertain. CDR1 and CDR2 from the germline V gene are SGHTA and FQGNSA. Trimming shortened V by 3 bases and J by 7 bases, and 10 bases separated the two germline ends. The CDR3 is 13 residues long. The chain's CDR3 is CASSFELWNIQYF. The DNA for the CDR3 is TGTGCCAGCAGCTTCGAGTTGTGGAACATTCAGTACTTC. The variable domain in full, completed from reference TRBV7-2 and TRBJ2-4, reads GAGVSQSPSNKVTEKGKDVELRCDPISGHTALYWYRQSLGQGLEFLIYFQGNSAPDKSGLPSDRFSAERTGGSVSTLTIQRTQQEDSAVYLCASSFELWNIQYFGAGTRLSVL.

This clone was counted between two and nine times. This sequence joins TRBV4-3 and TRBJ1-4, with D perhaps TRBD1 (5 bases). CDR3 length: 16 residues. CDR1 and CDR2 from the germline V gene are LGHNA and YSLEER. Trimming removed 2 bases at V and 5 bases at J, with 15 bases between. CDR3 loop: CASSQIWGQENEKLFF. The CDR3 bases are TGCGCCAGCAGCCAAATCTGGGGCCAAGAGAATGAAAAACTGTTTTTT.

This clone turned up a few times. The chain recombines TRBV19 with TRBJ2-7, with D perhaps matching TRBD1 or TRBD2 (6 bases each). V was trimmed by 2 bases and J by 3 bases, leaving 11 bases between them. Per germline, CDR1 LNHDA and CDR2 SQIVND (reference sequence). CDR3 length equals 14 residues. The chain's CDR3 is CASSIRGASYEQYF. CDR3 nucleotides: TGTGCCAGTAGTATAAGGGGGGCAAGCTACGAGCAGTACTTC.

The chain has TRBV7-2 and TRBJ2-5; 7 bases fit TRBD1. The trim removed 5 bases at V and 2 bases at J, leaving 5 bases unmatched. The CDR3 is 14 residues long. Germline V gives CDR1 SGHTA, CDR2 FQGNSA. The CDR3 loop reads CASSPRDRQETQYF. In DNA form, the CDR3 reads TGTGCCAGCAGCCCCCGGGACAGACAAGAGACCCAGTACTTC.

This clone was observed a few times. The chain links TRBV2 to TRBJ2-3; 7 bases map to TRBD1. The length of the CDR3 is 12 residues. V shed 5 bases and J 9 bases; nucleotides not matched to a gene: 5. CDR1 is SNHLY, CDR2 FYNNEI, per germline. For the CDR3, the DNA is TGTGCCAGCAGTTACAAGACAGGGACGCAGTATTTT. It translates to CASSYKTGTQYF.

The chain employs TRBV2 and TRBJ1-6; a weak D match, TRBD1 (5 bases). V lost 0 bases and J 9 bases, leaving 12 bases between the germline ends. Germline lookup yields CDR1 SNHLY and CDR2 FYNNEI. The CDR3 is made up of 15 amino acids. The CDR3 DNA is TGTGCCAGCAGTGAAGCGGGGGAAGGGGTTTCACCCCTCCACTTT. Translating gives CASSEAGEGVSPLHF.

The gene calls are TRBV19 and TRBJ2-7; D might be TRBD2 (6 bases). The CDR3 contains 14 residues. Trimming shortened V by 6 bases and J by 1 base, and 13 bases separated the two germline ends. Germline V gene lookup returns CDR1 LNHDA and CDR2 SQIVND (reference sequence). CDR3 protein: CASSPASVSYEQYF. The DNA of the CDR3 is TGTGCCAGTAGCCCGGCTAGCGTTTCCTACGAGCAGTACTTC.